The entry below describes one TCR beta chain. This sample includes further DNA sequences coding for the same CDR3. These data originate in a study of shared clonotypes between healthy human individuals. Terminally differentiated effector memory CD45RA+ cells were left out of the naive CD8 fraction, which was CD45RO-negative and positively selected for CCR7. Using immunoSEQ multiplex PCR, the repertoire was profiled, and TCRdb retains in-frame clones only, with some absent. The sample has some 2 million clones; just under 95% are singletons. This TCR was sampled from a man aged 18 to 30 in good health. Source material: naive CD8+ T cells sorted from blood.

The DNA for the CDR3 is TGTGCCAGCAGCCTTGGGACGGGGAACTATGGCTACACCTTC. Its protein is CASSLGTGNYGYTF. This sequence joins TRBV5-4 and TRBJ1-2; TRBD1 is a possible D gene (5 bases). This CDR3 has 14 amino acids. V gave up 4 bases and J gave up 2 bases, with 12 bases separating them. Germline-derived CDR1 and CDR2 are SGHNT and YYREEE (reference sequence).